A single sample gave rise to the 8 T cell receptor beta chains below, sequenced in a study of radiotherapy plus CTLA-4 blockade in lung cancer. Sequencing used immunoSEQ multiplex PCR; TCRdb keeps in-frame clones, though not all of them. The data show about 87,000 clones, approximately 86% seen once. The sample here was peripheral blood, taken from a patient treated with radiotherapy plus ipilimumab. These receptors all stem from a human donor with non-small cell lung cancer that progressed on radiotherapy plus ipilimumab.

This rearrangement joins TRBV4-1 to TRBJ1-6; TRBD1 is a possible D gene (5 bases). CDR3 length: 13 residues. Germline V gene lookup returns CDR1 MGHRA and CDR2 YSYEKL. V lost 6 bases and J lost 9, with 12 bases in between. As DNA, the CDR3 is TGCGCCAGCAGACCTACCCAGGGTTCACCCCTCCACTTT. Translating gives CASRPTQGSPLHF.

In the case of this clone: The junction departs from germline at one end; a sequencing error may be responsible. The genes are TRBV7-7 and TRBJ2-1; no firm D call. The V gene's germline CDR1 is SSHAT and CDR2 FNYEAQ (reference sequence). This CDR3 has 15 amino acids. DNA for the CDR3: TGTGCTAGCAGCTTAACCGGGTCCTGGGGCAATGAGCAGTTCTTC. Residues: CASSLTGSWGNEQFF.

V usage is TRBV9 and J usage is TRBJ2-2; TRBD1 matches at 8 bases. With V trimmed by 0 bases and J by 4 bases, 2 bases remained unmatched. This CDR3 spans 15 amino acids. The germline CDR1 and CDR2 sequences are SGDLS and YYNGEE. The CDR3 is CASSVAQGGTGELFF. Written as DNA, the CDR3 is TGTGCCAGCAGCGTAGCACAGGGGGGCACCGGGGAGCTGTTTTTT. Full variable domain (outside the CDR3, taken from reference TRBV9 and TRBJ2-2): DSGVTQTPKHLITATGQRVTLRCSPRSGDLSVYWYQQSLDQGLQFLIQYYNGEERAKGNILERFSAQQFPDLHSELNLSSLELGDSALYFCASSVAQGGTGELFFGEGSRLTVL.

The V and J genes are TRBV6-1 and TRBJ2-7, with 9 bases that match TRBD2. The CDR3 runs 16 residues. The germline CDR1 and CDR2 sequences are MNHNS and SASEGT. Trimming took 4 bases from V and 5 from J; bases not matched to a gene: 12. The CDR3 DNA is TGTGCCAGCAGTGCCCGCCCACCTCTAGCGGGGAACGAGCAGTACTTC. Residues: CASSARPPLAGNEQYF.

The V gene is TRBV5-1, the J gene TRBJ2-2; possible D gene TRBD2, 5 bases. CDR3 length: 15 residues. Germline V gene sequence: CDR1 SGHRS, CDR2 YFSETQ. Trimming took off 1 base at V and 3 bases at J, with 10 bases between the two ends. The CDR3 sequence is CASSLTTTYTGELFF. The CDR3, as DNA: TGCGCCAGCAGCTTGACGACTACCTACACCGGGGAGCTGTTTTTT.

The CDR3 bases are TGTGCCAGCAGCTTAAACCCGGGCTATGGCTACACCTTC. Amino acid sequence: CASSLNPGYGYTF. The V call is TRBV7-2, the J call TRBJ1-2; no clear D. The CDR3 covers 13 residues. Trimming removed 2 bases at V and 4 bases at J, with 8 bases between. CDR1 is SGHTA, CDR2 FQGNSA, per germline.

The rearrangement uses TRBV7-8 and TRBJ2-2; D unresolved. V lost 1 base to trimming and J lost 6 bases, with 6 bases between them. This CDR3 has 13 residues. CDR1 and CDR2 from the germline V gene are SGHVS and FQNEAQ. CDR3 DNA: TGTGCCAGCAGCTTAGGCCAGCCCGGGGAGCTGTTTTTT. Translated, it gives CASSLGQPGELFF.

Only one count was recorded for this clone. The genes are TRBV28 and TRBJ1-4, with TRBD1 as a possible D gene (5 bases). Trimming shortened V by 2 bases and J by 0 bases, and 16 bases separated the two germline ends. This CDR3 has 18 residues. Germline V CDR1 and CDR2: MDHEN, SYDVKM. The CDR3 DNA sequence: TGTGCCAGCAGTTTAAGTAGGACGACAGCCTCAACTAATGAAAAACTGTTTTTT. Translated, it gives CASSLSRTTASTNEKLFF.